Following are 27 T cell receptor beta chains from one sample sequenced in a study of shared clonotypes between healthy human individuals. CD45RO-negative CD8 cells positively selected for CCR7 made up the naive population, which excluded terminally differentiated effector memory CD45RA+ cells. Here immunoSEQ multiplex PCR was the method, and the copy in TCRdb shows in-frame clones only, minus some. The table shows about 2 million clones, with approximately 94% occurring only once. Sample: naive CD8+ T cells sorted from blood. Receptor source: a young man in good health.

This sequence joins TRBV11-2 and TRBJ2-7; a possible D gene is TRBD2 (6 bases). V was trimmed by 4 bases and J by 1 base, leaving 14 bases between them. The CDR3 runs 15 residues. Germline V gene sequence: CDR1 SGHAT, CDR2 FQNNGV. The chain's CDR3 is CASSSSRGTSYEQYF. In DNA, the CDR3 is TGTGCCAGCAGCTCCAGCCGGGGGACTTCCTACGAGCAGTACTTC.

The chain carries TRBV27 and TRBJ2-7; D is perhaps TRBD2 (5 bases). The V and J ends lost 4 bases and 2 bases respectively, with 21 bases between them. CDR1 is MNHEY, CDR2 SMNVEV, per germline (reference sequence). CDR3 size: 17 residues. DNA for the CDR3: TGTGCCAGCAGTTGGTCTTTGCCCGGGGATCCTCCCTACGAGCAGTACTTC. Its protein is CASSWSLPGDPPYEQYF.

The chain is built from TRBV5-1 and TRBJ1-4, with 10 positions matching TRBD1. The CDR3 is 16 residues long. The V segment lost 0 bases and the J segment 7 bases; nucleotides outside the gene matches: 6. Germline V lookup: CDR1 SGHRS, CDR2 YFSETQ. CDR3 DNA: TGCGCCAGCAGCTTGGATCGGGGACAGGGGATTGAAAAACTGTTTTTT. This codes for CASSLDRGQGIEKLFF.

The gene calls are TRBV30 and TRBJ1-2, with D possibly being TRBD1 (6 bases). The CDR3 contains 15 residues. Trimming removed 2 bases from V and 6 bases from J, with 19 bases in between. Germline loops: CDR1 GTSNPN, CDR2 SVGIG (reference sequence). The DNA of the CDR3 is TGTGCCTGGAGTCAGGATGGGCAGGGGCCGAATGGCTACACCTTC. This sequence encodes CAWSQDGQGPNGYTF.

V and J are TRBV5-6 and TRBJ1-2; 7 bases fit TRBD1. With 5 bases clipped from V and 4 bases from J, the junction kept 8 bases outside the gene matches. This CDR3 region has 14 residues. Germline V CDR1 and CDR2: SGHDT, YYEEEE. CDR3 sequence (DNA): TGTGCCAGCAGTTCCTCGGACAGGCGCTATGGCTACACCTTC. Amino acids: CASSSSDRRYGYTF.

The CDR3 DNA reads TGTGCCAGCCGCGCCGGGACAGAAAATCAGCCCCAGCATTTT. Its translation is CASRAGTENQPQHF. The V call is TRBV28, the J call TRBJ1-5, with TRBD1 identical over 7 bases. From germline, CDR1 is MDHEN and CDR2 SYDVKM. Unmatched junction bases numbered 8, after V lost 8 bases and J lost 4 bases. This CDR3 is 14 amino acids long.

The rearrangement links TRBV9 to TRBJ2-2; the match to TRBD1 covers 8 bases. The germline gives CDR1 SGDLS, CDR2 YYNGEE. CDR3 length: 16 residues. The junction had 6 bases not matched to a gene; V was cut back by 0 bases and J by 5 bases. CDR3 in DNA: TGTGCCAGCAGCGTAGGGCGGACAGGGAAGACCGGGGAGCTGTTTTTT. Its protein is CASSVGRTGKTGELFF.

Worth noting for this clone: Other DNA sequences in the same sample also yield this CDR3. The chain carries TRBV27 and TRBJ2-3; TRBD2 matches 12 bases. This CDR3 spans 16 amino acids. Germline assignment: CDR1 MNHEY and CDR2 SMNVEV (reference sequence). V trimming: 3 bases; J trimming: 2 bases; junction bases outside the gene matches: 3. CDR3 amino acids: CASSFLAGGPTDTQYF. The DNA of the CDR3 is TGTGCCAGCAGTTTCCTAGCGGGGGGGCCCACAGATACGCAGTATTTT.

The chain employs TRBV28 and TRBJ2-3, with 10 nucleotides matching TRBD1. The CDR3 is made up of 16 amino acids. V lost 3 bases and J lost 4; bases outside the gene matches: 7. Germline V gene data show CDR1 as MDHEN and CDR2 as SYDVKM. The CDR3 here is CASSLTGGASADTQYF. CDR3 DNA: TGTGCCAGCAGTTTGACAGGGGGCGCGTCTGCAGATACGCAGTATTTT. The full variable domain, rest sourced from reference TRBV28 and TRBJ2-3, is DVKVTQSSRYLVKRTGEKVFLECVQDMDHENMFWYRQDPGLGLRLIYFSYDVKMKEKGDIPEGYSVSREKKERFSLILESASTNQTSMYLCASSLTGGASADTQYFGPGTRLTVL.

The rearrangement joins TRBV2 to TRBJ2-1; 12 bases map to TRBD2. With 6 bases clipped from V and 3 bases from J, the junction kept 3 bases outside the gene matches. CDR1 is SNHLY and CDR2 is FYNNEI in the germline V gene. The CDR3 has 15 residues. CDR3 in DNA: TGTGCCAGCAGCGCGACTAGCGGGAGCTACAATGAGCAGTTCTTC. Amino acids: CASSATSGSYNEQFF.

The chain has TRBV5-6 and TRBJ2-7; 7 positions agree with TRBD1. The ends lost 4 bases at V and 7 bases at J; junction bases unmatched: 11. This CDR3 spans 14 amino acids. From germline, CDR1 is SGHDT and CDR2 YYEEEE. The CDR3 nucleotides are TGTGCCAGCAGCCCCAAACAGGGGATGGGGGAGCAGTACTTC. Amino acid sequence: CASSPKQGMGEQYF.

The gene calls are TRBV7-2 and TRBJ1-3; D is uncertain. The CDR3 extends over 15 amino acids. Germline V gene lookup returns CDR1 SGHTA and CDR2 FQGNSA. V shed 5 bases and J shed 0 bases, with 11 bases lying between them. The CDR3 region is CASSPGRSSGNTIYF. The DNA for the CDR3 is TGTGCCAGCAGCCCCGGACGGAGCTCTGGAAACACCATATATTTT.

The chain couples TRBV27 to TRBJ2-1, with 9 bases lining up with TRBD2. Germline V lookup: CDR1 MNHEY, CDR2 SMNVEV (reference sequence). V was clipped by 4 bases and J by 1 base; unmatched bases: 5. The CDR3 consists of 16 residues. Here the CDR3 DNA reads TGTGCCAGCAGTTGGTCTAGCGGGGATTCCTACAATGAGCAGTTCTTC. As protein: CASSWSSGDSYNEQFF.

The V call is TRBV30, the J call TRBJ2-7; 7 positions match TRBD1. The CDR3 runs 14 residues. V lost 3 bases to trimming and J lost 5 bases; unmatched junction nucleotides: 10. Germline V gives CDR1 GTSNPN, CDR2 SVGIG (reference sequence). CDR3 sequence (DNA): TGTGCCTGGAGCAATAGCAGGGGGATCCACGAGCAGTACTTC. It is translated as CAWSNSRGIHEQYF.

The J gene is TRBJ2-7, the V gene TRBV28; 12 bases are shared with TRBD2. The germline CDR1 and CDR2 sequences are MDHEN and SYDVKM. The V and J ends lost 4 bases and 4 bases, in that order; junction bases with no gene match: 8. The CDR3 consists of 16 residues. The DNA of the CDR3 is TGTGCCAGCAGTTCGCGACTAGCGGGAGTCGTTTACGAGCAGTACTTC. It codes for CASSSRLAGVVYEQYF.

The rearrangement links TRBV4-1 to TRBJ2-1; 9 bases map to TRBD1. This CDR3 has 14 amino acids. V gave up 1 base and J gave up 8 bases; unmatched junction bases: 3. CDR1 and CDR2 from the germline V gene are MGHRA and YSYEKL. The chain's CDR3 is CASSQGDRDYEQFF. CDR3 DNA sequence: TGCGCCAGCAGCCAAGGGGACAGGGACTATGAGCAGTTCTTC.

The chain employs TRBV9 and TRBJ2-7, with 12 bases aligning to TRBD2. V was pared by 4 bases and J by 6 bases, with 11 bases of the junction left unmatched. The CDR3 is made up of 16 amino acids. From germline, CDR1 is SGDLS and CDR2 YYNGEE. The chain's CDR3 is CASSFPRLAGVLEQYF. The CDR3 coding sequence is TGTGCCAGCAGCTTTCCCAGACTAGCGGGAGTTCTCGAGCAGTACTTC.

This chain uses TRBV7-9 with TRBJ1-1; TRBD1 is a possible D gene (6 bases). Per the germline V gene, CDR1 is SEHNR and CDR2 is FQNEAQ (reference sequence). The CDR3 extends over 15 amino acids. V was trimmed by 4 bases and J by 3 bases, leaving 15 bases between them. The CDR3 loop is CASSSPGGSDTEAFF. The CDR3 coding sequence is TGTGCCAGCAGCTCCCCGGGGGGCTCGGACACTGAAGCTTTCTTT.

The V gene is TRBV10-3, the J gene TRBJ1-1; a possible D gene is TRBD1 (5 bases). CDR3 length: 17 amino acids. The ends were cut back, 6 bases at V and 4 bases at J, with 24 bases in the middle. Looked up from germline, CDR1 is ENHRY and CDR2 is SYGVKD. The CDR3 coding sequence is TGTGCCATCAGCCAGGGACTACTAGAACCTGAGAGCACTGAAGCTTTCTTT. It specifies CAISQGLLEPESTEAFF.

The V call is TRBV6-5, the J call TRBJ2-7; D unclear. Trimming removed 9 bases from V and 3 bases from J, with 12 bases in between. The CDR3 totals 12 residues. Germline assignment: CDR1 MNHEY and CDR2 SVGAGI. CDR3 bases: TGTGCCAGTCGCGCAAGCGACTACGAGCAGTACTTC. Protein sequence: CASRASDYEQYF.

The V call is TRBV13, the J call TRBJ1-3; D is possibly TRBD1 (5 bases). CDR3 length: 16 residues. V lost 6 bases to trimming and J lost 2 bases, with 17 bases between them. CDR1 PRHDT and CDR2 FYEKMQ come from the germline V gene (reference sequence). The CDR3 DNA reads as TGTGCCAGCAGGGGGATGGCGGGGACGCCTGGAAACACCATATATTTT. Amino acids: CASRGMAGTPGNTIYF.

CDR3 residues: CASSYTDGDYGYTF. The CDR3 bases are TGTGCCAGCAGTTATACGGACGGGGACTATGGCTACACCTTC. The genes are TRBV6-5 and TRBJ1-2; D is undetermined. CDR1 and CDR2 (germline): MNHEY, SVGAGI. The CDR3 totals 14 residues. V lost 3 bases to trimming and J lost 3 bases, with 11 bases between them.

A word on this clone: A junction end diverges from the germline sequence, so it may reflect a read error. This chain uses TRBV7-9 with TRBJ2-4; 9 bases agree with TRBD1. CDR3 length: 14 residues. Germline assignment: CDR1 SEHNR and CDR2 FQNEAQ (reference sequence). The CDR3 reads CASTYTGGKDIQYF. For the CDR3, the DNA is TGTGCCAGCACCTATACAGGGGGCAAAGACATTCAGTACTTC.

The V and J genes are TRBV5-4 and TRBJ2-2; the match to TRBD1 covers 11 bases. V shed 0 bases and J 6 bases; nucleotides not matched to a gene: 4. Germline V gene sequence: CDR1 SGHNT, CDR2 YYREEE (reference sequence). The CDR3 consists of 16 residues. CDR3 DNA sequence: TGTGCCAGCAGCTTGGACGGGACAGGGGGAGCCGGGGAGCTGTTTTTT. Amino acids: CASSLDGTGGAGELFF.

The J gene is TRBJ1-2, the V gene TRBV6-5; D gene uncertain. CDR1 is MNHEY and CDR2 is SVGAGI in the germline V gene. Trimming shortened V by 0 bases and J by 5 bases, and 10 bases separated the two germline ends. This CDR3 has 14 amino acids. CDR3 bases: TGTGCCAGCAGTTACTCAACGGCTTCTTATGGCTACACCTTC. This encodes CASSYSTASYGYTF.

The chain employs TRBV25-1 and TRBJ2-1; D perhaps matches TRBD1 (5 bases). Germline V lookup: CDR1 MGHDK, CDR2 SYGVNS. With 0 bases removed from V and 0 bases from J, the gap between germline ends came to 9 bases. There are 16 residues in the CDR3. Here the CDR3 reads CASSEYGASSYNEQFF. The CDR3, as DNA: TGTGCCAGCAGTGAATATGGGGCCAGCTCCTACAATGAGCAGTTCTTC.

V usage is TRBV7-9 and J usage is TRBJ2-7; D is possibly TRBD1 (5 bases). CDR3 length equals 15 residues. The V end lost 2 bases, the J end lost 3 bases, and 14 bases lay between the germline ends. From germline, CDR1 is SEHNR and CDR2 FQNEAQ (reference sequence). The CDR3 loop is CASSLLPDKRYEQYF. CDR3 nucleotide sequence: TGTGCCAGCAGCTTACTGCCGGACAAGCGCTACGAGCAGTACTTC. Supplemented by reference TRBV7-9 and TRBJ2-7, the full variable domain reads DTGVSQNPRHKITKRGQNVTFRCDPISEHNRLYWYRQTLGQGPEFLTYFQNEAQLEKSRLLSDRFSAERPKGSFSTLEIQRTEQGDSAMYLCASSLLPDKRYEQYFGPGTRLTVT.